This T cell receptor (beta chain) is drawn from a study of cytomegalovirus exposure and HLA in healthy donors. Notes on the study in general: Analysis was carried out at a later point, and it linked a missense DCLRE1C variant to TCR beta V- and J-gene trimming.

In this sample, this clone turned up a few times. Its antigen is currently unknown. Trimming left V 2 bases short and J 5 bases short, with 13 bases between. This CDR3 is 15 amino acids long. Germline lookup yields CDR1 SGHTA and CDR2 FQGNSA. The PCR ran on 60 Vbeta and 13 Jbeta primers. TCRdb's copy holds only in-frame clones and misses some; the assay was immunoSEQ multiplex PCR. The sample contains under 150,000 clones, approximately 81% of which appear only once. This sequence joins TRBV7-2 and TRBJ1-5; possible D gene TRBD1, 5 bases. Sequencing used PBMCs. The receptor was derived from a man between 18 and 35 years old in good health and CMV-seronegative. CDR3 nucleotide sequence: TGTGCCAGCAGCTTAACCAGGGAAGGCTATCAGCCCCAGCATTTT. Residues: CASSLTREGYQPQHF. The full variable domain, completed using reference TRBV7-2 and TRBJ1-5, is GAGVSQSPSNKVTEKGKDVELRCDPISGHTALYWYRQSLGQGLEFLIYFQGNSAPDKSGLPSDRFSAERTGGSVSTLTIQRTQQEDSAVYLCASSLTREGYQPQHFGDGTRLSIL.